This is a list of T cell receptor beta chains from one sample in a study of early T cells in non-severe SARS-CoV-2 infection. TCRdb used MiXCR to reprocess the 5' RACE reads, holding one entry per CDR3 protein. The profile covers 68,000 or so distinct CDR3 sequences, with 9.5% to 13% appearing a single time and 6.4% taken by the ten largest. Specimen: whole blood. The receptors originated from an adult who was a healthcare worker with PCR-confirmed SARS-CoV-2 infection or an uninfected control (not recorded which). Each CDR3 is given with its conserved first and last residue. The D gene is left open where the match is weak. Expanded clones are given a class, and other clones once, few, many or no size at all.

d_call clone_size j_call v_call cdr3_nt cdr3_aa
. many TRBJ1-3 TRBV20-1 TGCAGTGCTAGGGGTACAGGGTCCGGAAACACCATATATTTT CSARGTGSGNTIYF
. . TRBJ2-1 TRBV7-2 TGTGCCAGCAGCGCTAGAGACAGAAGGCTCTACAATGAGCAGTTCTTC CASSARDRRLYNEQFF
. many TRBJ1-4 TRBV3-1 TGTGCCAGCAGCGAAGACTCCTCGGGGGCTAATGAAAAACTGTTTTTT CASSEDSSGANEKLFF
TRBD2 . TRBJ2-1 TRBV29-1 TGCAGCGCACGGGGACTAGCGATGAATGAGCAGTTCTTC CSARGLAMNEQFF
TRBD2 many TRBJ2-1 TRBV20-1 TGCAGTGCTAGTAGACTAGCGGGAAACTCCTACAATGAGCAGTTCTTC CSASRLAGNSYNEQFF
. many TRBJ1-3 TRBV12-3/TRBV12-4 TGTGCCAGCATTAATTACGGGAGAGCTGGAAACACCATATATTTT CASINYGRAGNTIYF
. few TRBJ1-1 TRBV18 TGTGCCAGCTCACGCACAGGGTTAACGAACACTGAAGCTTTCTTT CASSRTGLTNTEAFF
TRBD2 few TRBJ2-7 TRBV6-1 TGTGCCAGCAGTCTAGCGGGGAACTACGAGCAGTACTTC CASSLAGNYEQYF
TRBD2 many TRBJ2-7 TRBV3-1 TGTGCCAGCAGCCGGGGGACTAGCGGCTACGAGCAGTACTTC CASSRGTSGYEQYF
. . TRBJ2-7 TRBV30 TGTGCCTACCTCCGGGACTCCTCCTACGAGCAGTACTTC CAYLRDSSYEQYF
TRBD1 many TRBJ2-5 TRBV7-9 TGTGCCAGCAGCTCGGGACAGGGTTTGGAGACCCAGTACTTC CASSSGQGLETQYF
TRBD2 many TRBJ2-3 TRBV29-1 TGCAGCTCCAAAAGGACTAGCGGGACAGATACGCAGTATTTT CSSKRTSGTDTQYF
TRBD1 many TRBJ1-2 TRBV7-9 TGTGCCAGCAGCTTAGGGACAGGGGGCGATGGCTACACCTTC CASSLGTGGDGYTF
TRBD1 . TRBJ1-2 TRBV28 TGTGCCAGCGGATCGCCCGGGACAGGGAATGGCTACACCTTC CASGSPGTGNGYTF
. few TRBJ1-3 TRBV20-1 TGCAGTGCTAGACCCGCCCGACACTCTGGAAACACCATATATTTT CSARPARHSGNTIYF
TRBD2 . TRBJ2-6 TRBV6-6 TGTGCCAGCAGTCTGACTAGCGGGAGTAATGGGGCCAACGTCCTGACTTTC CASSLTSGSNGANVLTF
. many TRBJ1-1 TRBV7-9 TGTGCCAGCAGCCGGACAATCGACACTGAAGCTTTCTTT CASSRTIDTEAFF
. many TRBJ1-1 TRBV6-1 TGTGCCAGCAGTACAGGGTCAGCGAACACTGAAGCTTTCTTT CASSTGSANTEAFF
TRBD2 . TRBJ2-7 TRBV20-1 TGCAGTGCTAGTTACCAGCGGGATGCCTACGAGCAGTACTTC CSASYQRDAYEQYF
. many TRBJ2-7 TRBV7-6 TGTGCCAGCAGCTCGGAACCCGGGACGGCCAGTGACGAGCAGTACTTC CASSSEPGTASDEQYF
TRBD1 many TRBJ1-3 TRBV10-3 TGTGCCATCAGTGCGAGGGACAGTGGAAACACCATATATTTT CAISARDSGNTIYF
TRBD2 many TRBJ2-3 TRBV12-3/TRBV12-4 TGTGCCAGCAGTCCCGGGACTAGCGGGAGGTATTTT CASSPGTSGRYF
. once TRBJ2-5 TRBV18 TGTGCCAGCTCAGCCCACATAGAGACCCAGTACTTC CASSAHIETQYF
. . TRBJ2-7 TRBV5-5 TGTGCCAGCAGCGGGACTGTCGGCTACTACGAGCAGTACTTC CASSGTVGYYEQYF
. many TRBJ2-7 TRBV28 TGTGCCAGCAATGAGGCCAGCAAGCAGTACTTC CASNEASKQYF
. many TRBJ1-5 TRBV10-3 TGTGCCATCAGTGAGCTAGGACAGCCCCAGCATTTT CAISELGQPQHF
. few TRBJ1-2 TRBV7-2 TGTGCCAGCAGCTCCCCCGGACAGCTATATGGCTACACCTTC CASSSPGQLYGYTF
. few TRBJ1-1 TRBV6-2/TRBV6-3 TGTGCCAGCAGTTTGAAGGGACCTGTTTCCGAAGCTTTCTTT CASSLKGPVSEAFF
TRBD2 . TRBJ2-1 TRBV28 TGTGCCACCGCACCGAAACCGGGACTAGCCCACAATGAGCAGTTCTTC CATAPKPGLAHNEQFF
TRBD2 many TRBJ2-4 TRBV10-1 TGCGCCAGGGAAACCGTTCGGGAGGGCCGGTCCAAAAACATTCAGTACTTC CARETVREGRSKNIQYF
. few TRBJ2-3 TRBV11-2 TGTGCCAGCAGCCGCGCGGGTGGTTGGGATACGCAGTATTTT CASSRAGGWDTQYF
TRBD1 few TRBJ1-1 TRBV7-9 TGTGCCAGCAGCCCAGGGGGACGCACGAAAGAAGCTTTCTTT CASSPGGRTKEAFF
. few TRBJ2-1 TRBV28 TGTGCCAGCAGTTATTCGGGTATTTGGGTCTTC CASSYSGIWVF
. few TRBJ2-7 TRBV7-6 TGTGCCAGCAGCTTAGGCTCCGGGAGTCAGAACGAGCAGTACTTC CASSLGSGSQNEQYF
. many TRBJ2-7 TRBV20-1 TGCAGTGCTAGCGGGGGGCTAGCGGCATTCTCCTACGAGCAGTACTTC CSASGGLAAFSYEQYF
TRBD2 few TRBJ2-1 TRBV5-1 TGCGCCAGCAGCTTGGGACTAGCGTTGGATGAGCAGTTCTTC CASSLGLALDEQFF
. . TRBJ2-1 TRBV11-1 TGTGCCAGCAGCTTAGCGCTACGGTCGGGGAATGAGCAGTTCTTC CASSLALRSGNEQFF
. many TRBJ2-3 TRBV9 TGTGCCAGCAGCAACCCTTACTTTGATACGCAGTATTTT CASSNPYFDTQYF
. many TRBJ1-1 TRBV5-4 TGTGCCAGCAGCACCAAGCGGGACCGTAAAGCTTTCTTT CASSTKRDRKAFF
. few TRBJ2-1 TRBV15 TGTGCCACCAGCAGAGATCGGGCAGGGGTGAATGAGCAGTTCTTC CATSRDRAGVNEQFF
TRBD2 many TRBJ2-7 TRBV28 TGTGCCAGCAGTTTGTCGCTCGGTGGCGGGAGTAGGTACGAGCAGTACTTC CASSLSLGGGSRYEQYF
TRBD2 few TRBJ2-7 TRBV3-1 TGTGCCAGCAGCCAAGACGCGCGGGGGGGAGAGCAGTACTTC CASSQDARGGEQYF
TRBD1 few TRBJ1-1 TRBV4-1 TGCGCCACCGTGGGACAGGGGATGCGGTCAGCTTTCTTT CATVGQGMRSAFF
. . TRBJ1-6 TRBV12-3/TRBV12-4 TGTGCCAGCAGTTTGGGCGCTGGGAAACCCCTCCACTTT CASSLGAGKPLHF
. few TRBJ2-4 TRBV11-2 TGTGCCAGCAGCTTGGAGGTCTTGAACATTCAGTACTTC CASSLEVLNIQYF
. few TRBJ2-7 TRBV28 TGTGCCAGCAGTCTAGGGAAGGGCTACGAGCAGTACTTC CASSLGKGYEQYF
. . TRBJ2-1 TRBV20-1 TGCAGTGCCGCGGAGGGGGGAGTTAGCAATGAGCAGTTCTTC CSAAEGGVSNEQFF
. medium-sized TRBJ2-7 TRBV12-3/TRBV12-4 TGTGCCAGCAGTAATCGGAACGAGCAGTACTTC CASSNRNEQYF
. few TRBJ2-2 TRBV20-1 TGCAGTGCTAGAGAGCCAGGGGGGGCCGGGGAGCTGTTTTTT CSAREPGGAGELFF
. . TRBJ2-3 TRBV7-2 TGTGCCAGCACCCTCTCCGGCACAGATACGCAGTATTTT CASTLSGTDTQYF
TRBD2 . TRBJ2-4 TRBV5-4 TGTGCCAGCAGCTTGGCCGGACTAGCGGGAGGACGCACCATTCAGTACTTC CASSLAGLAGGRTIQYF
TRBD2 . TRBJ2-7 TRBV5-6 TGTGCCAGCAGCTTGAGCGGGAGGGTCTACGAGCAGTACTTC CASSLSGRVYEQYF
TRBD1 few TRBJ2-7 TRBV9 TGTGCCAGCGGGGACAGGGAGAGTGGTGAGCAGTACTTC CASGDRESGEQYF
TRBD2 . TRBJ2-7 TRBV9 TGTGCCAGCAGCGTGGCCGGGACTAGCGGAAACGAGCAGTACTTC CASSVAGTSGNEQYF
TRBD2 few TRBJ2-7 TRBV7-9 TGTGCCAGCAGCCCCATAGCGGGAGAGGTTAGTTTGCTGTACTTC CASSPIAGEVSLLYF
TRBD2 many TRBJ2-7 TRBV30 TGTGCCTGGAGTACGGGAGGTTTCCCCTACGAGCAGTACTTC CAWSTGGFPYEQYF